These T cell receptor beta chains were read from a single sample in a study of T cell repertoires in cytomegalovirus infection. MiXCR, applied by TCRdb to the reads, yields one record per CDR3 protein. The sample contains 300,000 or so distinct CDR3 sequences, around 10% of which appear only once. Sequencing input: PBMCs. The receptors come from a human donor in good health (CMV status not recorded). Some clones in this sample may be carry-over from other donors' samples. Each CDR3 is given with its conserved first and last residue. The D gene is left open where the match is weak. For some rows the clone size is stated as once, few or many, or as a class when expanded; others skip it.

d_gene | abundance | j_gene | v_gene | CDR3nt | CDR3aa
TRBD1 | . | TRBJ1-3 | TRBV2 | TGTGCCAGCAGCGGGACAGTTGTTAGCTCTGGAAACACCATATATTTT | CASSGTVVSSGNTIYF
TRBD2 | few | TRBJ2-1 | TRBV4-2 | TGTGCCAGCAGCCAAGATAGGGCTAGCGGGGCCCCCAGGGAGCAGTTCTTC | CASSQDRASGAPREQFF
. | many | TRBJ2-7 | TRBV27 | TGTGCCAGCAGTTTATCAACAGGGACCTACGAGCAGTACTTC | CASSLSTGTYEQYF
TRBD2 | many | TRBJ2-3 | TRBV6-4 | TGTGCCAGCAGTGACTCCCAGCGGGGTGGACAAGATACGCAGTATTTT | CASSDSQRGGQDTQYF
TRBD1 | . | TRBJ1-1 | TRBV4-1 | TGCGCCAGCAGCCAAGGACAGGGGAATGTGAACACTGAAGCTTTCTTT | CASSQGQGNVNTEAFF
TRBD1 | many | TRBJ2-1 | TRBV11-2 | TGTGCCAGCAGCTTGGGATTACAGGGGGCTCATGAGCAGTTCTTC | CASSLGLQGAHEQFF
TRBD1 | many | TRBJ1-1 | TRBV7-2 | TGTGCCAGCAGTCCGGGACAGGGCTACACTGAAGCTTTCTTT | CASSPGQGYTEAFF
. | many | TRBJ1-5 | TRBV28 | TGTGCCAGCAGTTTCCCCCAGTCGAGAGGTAATCAGCCCCAGCATTTT | CASSFPQSRGNQPQHF
. | . | TRBJ1-2 | TRBV19 | TGTGCCAGTAGTATAACGGGTCCGGGCTATGGCTACACCTTC | CASSITGPGYGYTF
TRBD2 | many | TRBJ2-2 | TRBV5-1 | TGCGCCAGCAGCTTGGTGGGGACTAGCGGGACCGGGGAGCTGTTTTTT | CASSLVGTSGTGELFF
. | many | TRBJ1-4 | TRBV7-9 | TGTGCCAGCAGCCCTTCCCGCGGGGGGGGTGAAAAACTGTTTTTT | CASSPSRGGGEKLFF
TRBD2 | many | TRBJ2-1 | TRBV7-6 | TGTGCCAGCAGCCGCGTGGGGACTAGCGAGCAGTTCTTC | CASSRVGTSEQFF
TRBD1 | many | TRBJ2-7 | TRBV3-1 | TGTGCCAGCAGCCGCACGGGACAGGGTCCCTACGAGCAGTACTTC | CASSRTGQGPYEQYF
TRBD1 | many | TRBJ2-1 | TRBV19 | TGTGCCAGTAGCCACGACGGACAGGTCCTCAATGAGCAGTTCTTC | CASSHDGQVLNEQFF
TRBD2 | . | TRBJ2-4 | TRBV20-1 | TGCAGTGCTAGCCTAGCGGGTTACAAAAACATTCAGTACTTC | CSASLAGYKNIQYF
TRBD2 | few | TRBJ2-3 | TRBV20-1 | TGCAGTGCCCCGGGACTAGCGGGGGGGGGCACAGATACGCAGTATTTT | CSAPGLAGGGTDTQYF
. | many | TRBJ2-3 | TRBV12-3/TRBV12-4 | TGTGCCAGCAGAATCACAGATACGCAGTATTTT | CASRITDTQYF
. | many | TRBJ1-5 | TRBV6-2/TRBV6-3 | TGTGCCAGCAGCCCCTGGAGGGATAGCAATCAGCCCCAGCATTTT | CASSPWRDSNQPQHF
TRBD1 | . | TRBJ1-2 | TRBV6-5 | TGTGCCACCGGAGGGACAGGGGGAAACTATGGCTACACCTTC | CATGGTGGNYGYTF
TRBD2 | many | TRBJ2-1 | TRBV6-1 | TGTGCCAGCAGTGTTTCGTCCGCGGGGGAGTTCTTC | CASSVSSAGEFF
. | many | TRBJ1-1 | TRBV19 | TGTGCCAGTAGTATAGCGGAGGGGGTGAACACTGAAGCTTTCTTT | CASSIAEGVNTEAFF
TRBD1 | . | TRBJ1-1 | TRBV4-1 | TGCGCCAGCAGCCAAGTGACCGGAGGGACAGGGTGGGTGGCAGGCGGTAAGGAAACTGAAGCTTTCTTT | CASSQVTGGTGWVAGGKETEAFF
. | few | TRBJ2-4 | TRBV29-1 | TGCAGCGTTGGAGGGGTCGGGGGGCCGGGGGACATTCAGTACTTC | CSVGGVGGPGDIQYF
TRBD1 | many | TRBJ2-3 | TRBV7-9 | TGTGCCAGCAGCTCCCTCCCGGGACAGCTCACAGATACGCAGTATTTT | CASSSLPGQLTDTQYF
. | many | TRBJ2-2 | TRBV7-8 | TGTGCCAGCAGCTTAGGAGAAGTCGGGGAGCTGTTTTTT | CASSLGEVGELFF
. | many | TRBJ1-5 | TRBV7-9 | TGTGCCAGCAGGAGCGGGGTGTCAGGCAATCAGCCCCAGCATTTT | CASRSGVSGNQPQHF
TRBD1 | . | TRBJ2-3 | TRBV7-3 | TGTGCCAGCAGCCCAGGACAGGGGGAGTGGGGGGGCCGAGATACGCAGTATTTT | CASSPGQGEWGGRDTQYF
TRBD1 | many | TRBJ2-1 | TRBV12-3/TRBV12-4 | TGTGCCAGCAGTTTTCTCTCCGGGACAGGGAATGAGCAGTTCTTC | CASSFLSGTGNEQFF
. | many | TRBJ1-1 | TRBV5-1 | TGCGCCAGCAGCTCGAACATCGGAACTGAAGCTTTCTTT | CASSSNIGTEAFF
. | many | TRBJ1-4 | TRBV13 | TGTGCCAGCGGCGGGCCTAATGAAAAACTGTTTTTT | CASGGPNEKLFF
. | many | TRBJ1-1 | TRBV15 | TGTGCCACCAGCAGAGACCAGACCAGAAGGTACACTGAAGCTTTCTTT | CATSRDQTRRYTEAFF
TRBD1 | few | TRBJ1-1 | TRBV6-6 | TGTGCCAGCAGTAGGGGGCAGGAAGGGGGGAACACTGAAGCTTTCTTT | CASSRGQEGGNTEAFF
TRBD2 | many | TRBJ2-1 | TRBV6-2/TRBV6-3 | TGTGCCAGCAGACCCGGACTAGCGGGGGGCAATGAGCAGTTCTTC | CASRPGLAGGNEQFF
TRBD1 | many | TRBJ1-2 | TRBV7-2 | TGTGCCAGCACCGACAGGGGCCACCCTAACTATGGCTACACCTTC | CASTDRGHPNYGYTF
TRBD1 | many | TRBJ1-2 | TRBV20-1 | TGCAGTGCTAGAACCGGGACAGGCTTCTATGGCTACACCTTC | CSARTGTGFYGYTF
. | many | TRBJ2-1 | TRBV10-3 | TGTGCCATCAGTGCTGCGGGGGCCTCCTACAATGAGCAGTTCTTC | CAISAAGASYNEQFF
TRBD1 | few | TRBJ2-3 | TRBV19 | TGTGCCAGTAGTCCCGGGACAGGGGGCGCGAAAGATACGCAGTATTTT | CASSPGTGGAKDTQYF
TRBD1 | . | TRBJ1-2 | TRBV2 | TGTGCCAGCAGTGAACAAGGGACAGGGAGCGGAGGCTACACCTTC | CASSEQGTGSGGYTF
TRBD1 | many | TRBJ1-1 | TRBV7-2 | TGTGCCAGCACGACACAGGGGAGGGGGAACACTGAAGCTTTCTTT | CASTTQGRGNTEAFF
. | many | TRBJ1-2 | TRBV7-2 | TGTGCCAGCAGCTTAAACAAGGCGGGCGGCTATGGCTACACCTTC | CASSLNKAGGYGYTF
TRBD2 | many | TRBJ2-1 | TRBV7-8 | TGTGCCAGCAGCTCCGGACTAGCGGGGGGGCTTAGCCGTGAGCAGTTCTTC | CASSSGLAGGLSREQFF